The 30 T cell receptor beta chains in this list originate from one sample, sequenced in a study of human T cells and chemical hapten exposure. Time point meaning: patch test 2, 6 weeks after DPC sensitization. Treatment given: therapeutic diphenylcyclopropenone sensitization with weekly scalp DPC. One entry per CDR3 protein results from TCRdb running MiXCR on the RACE reads. The sample carries 140,000 or so distinct CDR3 sequences, about 12% recorded once. Sequencing used whole blood, obtained in connection with sensitization to the hapten diphenylcyclopropenone (DPC). The origin of the receptors is a woman aged 50 to 60 with alopecia areata. Some clones in this sample may be carry-over from other donors' samples.

Points on this clonotype: A much larger clone lies one base from this, so it may be a read error. The chain has TRBV30 and TRBJ1-6; no firm D call. The germline V gene has CDR1 GTSNPN and CDR2 SVGIG (reference sequence). The CDR3 runs to 18 residues. CDR3 amino acids: CAWSVRRATSSYNSSLHF. The CDR3 coding sequence is TGTGCCTGGAGTGTACGTAGGGCCACGAGCTCCTATAATTCATCCCTCCACTTT.

This clonotype was seen more than once but under ten times. The chain employs TRBV18 and TRBJ2-7, with TRBD2 matching over 8 bases. Trimming took 5 bases from V and 3 from J; bases not matched to a gene: 3. The CDR3 length is 13 residues. The germline V gene has CDR1 KGHSH and CDR2 LQKENI. The CDR3 DNA sequence: TGTGCCAGCTCAGGTCTAGCGGGCTACGAGCAGTACTTC. Protein product: CASSGLAGYEQYF.

This sequence joins TRBV7-2 and TRBJ2-7; 12 nucleotides agree with TRBD2. The germline V gene has CDR1 SGHTA and CDR2 FQGNSA. This CDR3 has 15 residues. V shed 5 bases, J shed 2 bases, and the junction held 4 bases outside the gene matches. CDR3 amino acids: CASSQLAGGPYEQYF. The CDR3 DNA reads TGTGCCAGCAGCCAACTAGCGGGAGGCCCCTACGAGCAGTACTTC.

The chain recombines TRBV19 with TRBJ2-7; D perhaps matches TRBD2 (6 bases). The CDR3 has 15 residues. Germline loops: CDR1 LNHDA, CDR2 SQIVND (reference sequence). V was pared by 4 bases and J by 5 bases, with 18 bases between. Written as DNA, the CDR3 is TGTGCCAGTAGTAGGCCCCAACGGGAGCGCAACGAGCAGTACTTC. It codes for CASSRPQRERNEQYF.

Points on this clonotype: A much larger clone differs by one base, so this may be a read error. V usage is TRBV5-6 and J usage is TRBJ1-6; tentatively, D is TRBD1 (5 bases). The CDR3 spans 16 residues. CDR1 is SGHDT, CDR2 YYEEEE, per germline. The CDR3 sequence is CASTVGGGTYKSPLHF. The CDR3 bases are TGTGCCAGCACCGTCGGGGGAGGGACGTATAAATCACCCCTCCACTTT.

This clonotype showed up just a few times. J is TRBJ2-1 and V is TRBV12-3 or TRBV12-4, with 11 bases identical to TRBD2. The CDR3 sequence is 18 residues long. V shed 1 base, J shed 1 base, and the junction held 6 bases outside the gene matches. The CDR3, as DNA: TGTGCCAGCAGTTTAGGGACTAGCGGGTACCTTTCCTACAATGAGCAGTTCTTC. It translates to CASSLGTSGYLSYNEQFF.

There are a few counts of this clonotype. The J gene is TRBJ2-1, the V gene TRBV11-2; D assignment may be TRBD1 or TRBD2 (5 bases each). The CDR3 has 18 amino acids. Germline V CDR1 and CDR2: SGHAT, FQNNGV. The V gene lost 0 bases and the J gene lost 0 bases, with 15 bases spanning the gap. The CDR3 spells CASSLDSGTASSYNEQFF. CDR3 DNA: TGTGCCAGCAGCTTAGATTCCGGGACCGCTAGCTCCTACAATGAGCAGTTCTTC.

This clonotype has more than one count but fewer than ten. The V call is TRBV20-1, the J call TRBJ2-3; TRBD2 matches 10 bases. Germline-derived CDR1 and CDR2 are DFQATT and SNEGSKA (reference sequence). J gave up 6 bases and V 1 base, and 7 bases lay outside the gene matches. The CDR3 spans 15 residues. The CDR3 region is CSARGPSGREDTQYF. In DNA, the CDR3 is TGCAGTGCTAGAGGCCCCAGCGGGAGGGAGGATACGCAGTATTTT.

The chain uses TRBV5-1 and TRBJ2-5; no firm D call. Germline-derived CDR1 and CDR2 are SGHRS and YFSETQ. Trimming took 0 bases from V and 3 from J, leaving 9 bases between them. CDR3 length: 14 residues. CDR3 sequence reads: CASSLVNPEETQYF. CDR3 nucleotides: TGCGCCAGCAGCTTGGTTAACCCGGAAGAGACCCAGTACTTC.

There are a few counts of this clonotype. The rearrangement links TRBV3-1 to TRBJ2-7, with TRBD1 as a possible D gene (6 bases). The CDR3 runs 14 residues. Germline lookup yields CDR1 LGHDT and CDR2 YNNKEL (reference sequence). V was clipped by 1 base and J by 6 bases, with 13 bases between them. The CDR3 sequence: CASSQGNRAGEQYF. The CDR3 nucleotides read TGTGCCAGCAGCCAAGGAAACAGGGCTGGCGAGCAGTACTTC.

This sequence joins TRBV7-9 and TRBJ2-3; D might be TRBD1 (5 bases). The germline V and J ends were trimmed by 4 bases and 7 bases, with 9 bases remaining between them. CDR3 length: 12 amino acids. Germline V lookup: CDR1 SEHNR, CDR2 FQNEAQ (reference sequence). The CDR3 region has the DNA TGTGCCAGCAGCTCTCAGGGTCATACGCAGTATTTT. As protein: CASSSQGHTQYF.

V is TRBV2 and J is TRBJ2-1; no clear D. The germline V gene has CDR1 SNHLY and CDR2 FYNNEI. V shed 11 bases and J shed 9 bases, with 14 bases lying between them. The CDR3 covers 11 residues. CDR3 in amino acids: CAGCRVSEQFF. The CDR3 DNA follows: TGTGCCGGTTGCCGAGTGAGTGAGCAGTTCTTC.

As to this clonotype: A junction boundary mismatches the germline segment, possibly from a read error. The gene calls are TRBV7-2 and TRBJ1-1, with 7 bases lining up with TRBD1. The CDR3 loop spans 14 amino acids. The V gene's germline CDR1 is SGHTA and CDR2 FQGNSA. The DNA of the CDR3 is TGTGCCAGCAGCTCTCAGGGACAGAACACTCAAGCTTTCTTT. Protein product: CASSSQGQNTQAFF.

The chain joins TRBV19 to TRBJ2-4; 8 bases are shared with TRBD1. V was pared by 6 bases and J by 1 base, with 11 bases of the junction left unmatched. Per germline, CDR1 LNHDA and CDR2 SQIVND (reference sequence). The CDR3 is made up of 17 amino acids. In nucleotides, the CDR3 is TGTGCCAGTAGATCGGCCGGGACAGGAAGGGCCAAAAACATTCAGTACTTC. Translated: CASRSAGTGRAKNIQYF.

The V call is TRBV7-8, the J call TRBJ2-1, with D maybe TRBD2 (6 bases). This CDR3 has 14 residues. Looked up from germline, CDR1 is SGHVS and CDR2 is FQNEAQ. V was pared by 3 bases and J by 6 bases, with 12 bases between. In DNA, the CDR3 is TGTGCCAGCAGCTTCCGGGACTCACTCAATGAGCAGTTCTTC. It codes for CASSFRDSLNEQFF.

This chain links TRBV20-1 with TRBJ2-1; D is possibly TRBD2 (6 bases). This CDR3 comprises 14 residues. The germline V and J ends were trimmed by 3 bases and 5 bases, with 14 bases remaining between them. CDR1 and CDR2 (germline): DFQATT, SNEGSKA (reference sequence). CDR3 region: CSASGIRRDNEQFF. In DNA, the CDR3 is TGCAGTGCTAGCGGGATCAGGAGGGACAATGAGCAGTTCTTC.

This clonotype was recorded at least ten times. This rearrangement joins TRBV18 to TRBJ1-6, with D perhaps TRBD1 (6 bases). V was cut by 3 bases and J by 9 bases, with 15 bases left in between. The CDR3 loop spans 15 amino acids. The germline V gene has CDR1 KGHSH and CDR2 LQKENI. The CDR3 sequence is CASSPSRGDGSPLHF. CDR3 coding DNA: TGTGCCAGCTCACCGTCCAGGGGTGACGGTTCACCCCTCCACTTT.

The chain recombines TRBV7-8 with TRBJ1-2; 7 nucleotides agree with TRBD1. The CDR3 totals 16 residues. V lost 2 bases, J lost 6 bases, and 12 bases stayed unmatched. Germline V gene sequence: CDR1 SGHVS, CDR2 FQNEAQ. CDR3 bases: TGTGCCAGCAGCTTATCCCCCTTAGAGACAGGGCATGGCTACACCTTC. It yields the protein CASSLSPLETGHGYTF. The variable domain in full, completed from reference TRBV7-8 and TRBJ1-2, reads GAGVSQSPRYKVAKRGQDVALRCDPISGHVSLFWYQQALGQGPEFLTYFQNEAQLDKSGLPSDRFFAERPEGSVSTLKIQRTQQEDSAVYLCASSLSPLETGHGYTFGSGTRLTVV.

This clonotype has more than one count but fewer than ten. The chain joins TRBV30 to TRBJ2-1, with 11 bases lining up with TRBD2. CDR3 size: 16 residues. Germline CDR1 and CDR2: GTSNPN and SVGIG (reference sequence). With V trimmed by 6 bases and J by 2 bases, 9 bases remained unmatched. As DNA, the CDR3 is TGTGCCTGCCGCCCCGGGACTAGCGGTGCCTACAATGAGCAGTTCTTC. Protein: CACRPGTSGAYNEQFF.

The sample holds a few counts of this clonotype. The chain combines TRBV18 with TRBJ2-1; D gene ambiguous. Trimming left V 3 bases short and J 7 bases short, with 16 bases between. The CDR3 totals 15 residues. Germline-derived CDR1 and CDR2 are KGHSH and LQKENI. CDR3 sequence: CASSPQGGASNEQFF. The DNA of the CDR3 is TGTGCCAGCTCACCGCAAGGTGGAGCCTCGAATGAGCAGTTCTTC.

The V call is TRBV20-1, the J call TRBJ1-4, with D perhaps TRBD1 (6 bases). Per germline, CDR1 DFQATT and CDR2 SNEGSKA (reference sequence). Trimming left V 0 bases short and J 3 bases short, with 8 bases between. This CDR3 has 14 residues. This CDR3 is CSAREGGPNEKLFF. CDR3 sequence (DNA): TGCAGTGCTAGAGAGGGGGGGCCTAATGAAAAACTGTTTTTT.

The sample holds many counts of this clonotype. The chain is built from TRBV24-1 and TRBJ2-6; D may be TRBD1 or TRBD2 (5 bases each). The CDR3 is made up of 17 amino acids. The germline CDR1 and CDR2 sequences are KGHDR and SFDVKD. V was pared by 5 bases and J by 0 bases, with 13 bases between. CDR3 DNA: TGTGCCACCAGTGCCCGGGACGGTGGCTCTGGGGCCAACGTCCTGACTTTC. Translating gives CATSARDGGSGANVLTF.

This clonotype was recorded at least ten times. The J gene is TRBJ2-4, the V gene TRBV7-2, with 9 bases matching TRBD2. Germline V gene lookup returns CDR1 SGHTA and CDR2 FQGNSA. This CDR3 is 15 amino acids long. Germline trimming cut 1 base from V and 7 bases from J; bases unmatched to any gene: 5. CDR3 sequence (DNA): TGTGCCAGCAGCTTAGGATCTCTAGCGGGGAACATTCAGTACTTC. This gives the protein CASSLGSLAGNIQYF.

The V call is TRBV11-1, the J call TRBJ2-1, with TRBD2 identical over 13 bases. Germline loops: CDR1 SGHAT, CDR2 FQDESV (reference sequence). With 1 base clipped from V and 8 bases from J, the junction kept 5 bases outside the gene matches. This CDR3 has 16 amino acids. The CDR3 sequence: CASSLGGTSGKYEQFF. The CDR3 DNA reads as TGTGCCAGCAGCTTAGGTGGGACTAGCGGGAAATATGAGCAGTTCTTC.

The CDR3 nucleotides read TGTGCCTGGAGTCAAAGAAGCACAGATACGCAGTATTTT. Translated, it gives CAWSQRSTDTQYF. This chain joins TRBV30 and TRBJ2-3; D unresolved. Trimming shortened V by 2 bases and J by 0 bases, and 6 bases separated the two germline ends. The CDR3 is 13 amino acids. CDR1 and CDR2 (germline): GTSNPN, SVGIG (reference sequence).

In its sample, this clonotype was seen many times. The chain carries TRBV9 and TRBJ2-2, with D possibly TRBD2 on 5 matching bases. Germline values: CDR1 SGDLS, CDR2 YYNGEE. The V gene lost 1 base and the J gene lost 4 bases, with 11 bases spanning the gap. CDR3 length equals 15 residues. CDR3 DNA: TGTGCCAGCAGCGTAATGGCGGGTCGCACCGGGGAGCTGTTTTTT. Its translation is CASSVMAGRTGELFF.

This chain uses TRBV20-1 with TRBJ2-3; possible D gene TRBD2, 6 bases. Germline V gene lookup returns CDR1 DFQATT and CDR2 SNEGSKA (reference sequence). V was shortened by 1 base and J by 2 bases, with 10 bases between the two germline ends. CDR3 length: 14 residues. This chain's CDR3 is CSARVPGLTDTQYF. The DNA of the CDR3 is TGCAGTGCTAGAGTCCCGGGACTCACAGATACGCAGTATTTT.

This clonotype was observed at least ten times. The chain employs TRBV5-4 and TRBJ2-1, with 13 bases aligning to TRBD2. This CDR3 spans 17 amino acids. CDR1 is SGHNT, CDR2 YYREEE, per germline (reference sequence). V was pared by 3 bases and J by 9 bases, with 12 bases of the junction left unmatched. The CDR3 reads CASSSYSLAGGGGEQFF. CDR3 in DNA: TGTGCCAGCAGCTCATATTCACTAGCGGGAGGGGGAGGTGAGCAGTTCTTC.

The chain employs TRBV4-3 and TRBJ1-1; no definite D call. Germline V gene lookup returns CDR1 LGHNA and CDR2 YSLEER. The ends were cut back, 0 bases at V and 4 bases at J, with 6 bases in the middle. This CDR3 comprises 13 residues. The CDR3 DNA follows: TGCGCCAGCAGCCAAGATGAGGGCACTGAAGCTTTCTTT. Translated, it gives CASSQDEGTEAFF.

This clonotype was found many times. The V gene is TRBV11-2, the J gene TRBJ2-7; perhaps TRBD2 as D (5 bases). Trimming stripped 8 bases from V and 6 bases from J, with 11 bases between. Per germline, CDR1 SGHAT and CDR2 FQNNGV. This CDR3 is built from 11 residues. CDR3 nucleotide sequence: TGTGCCAGCGTACTAGGCACCGAGCAGTACTTC. This sequence encodes CASVLGTEQYF. Combining the CDR3 with reference TRBV11-2 and TRBJ2-7 gives the whole variable domain EAGVAQSPRYKIIEKRQSVAFWCNPISGHATLYWYQQILGQGPKLLIQFQNNGVVDDSQLPKDRFSAERLKGVDSTLKIQPAKLEDSAVYLCASVLGTEQYFGPGTRLTVT.